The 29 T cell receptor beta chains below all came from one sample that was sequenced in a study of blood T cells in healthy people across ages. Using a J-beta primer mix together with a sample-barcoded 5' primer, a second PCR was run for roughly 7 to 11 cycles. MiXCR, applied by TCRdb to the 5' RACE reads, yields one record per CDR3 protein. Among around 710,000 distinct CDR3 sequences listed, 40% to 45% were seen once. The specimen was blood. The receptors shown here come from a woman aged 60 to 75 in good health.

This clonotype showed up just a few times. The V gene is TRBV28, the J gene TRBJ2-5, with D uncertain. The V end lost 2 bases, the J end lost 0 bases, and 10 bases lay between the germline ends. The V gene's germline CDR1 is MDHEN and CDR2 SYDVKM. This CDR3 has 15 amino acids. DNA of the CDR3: TGTGCCAGCAGTTTACGGCAGGTGAACCAAGAGACCCAGTACTTC. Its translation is CASSLRQVNQETQYF. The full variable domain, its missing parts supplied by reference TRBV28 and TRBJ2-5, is DVKVTQSSRYLVKRTGEKVFLECVQDMDHENMFWYRQDPGLGLRLIYFSYDVKMKEKGDIPEGYSVSREKKERFSLILESASTNQTSMYLCASSLRQVNQETQYFGPGTRLLVL.

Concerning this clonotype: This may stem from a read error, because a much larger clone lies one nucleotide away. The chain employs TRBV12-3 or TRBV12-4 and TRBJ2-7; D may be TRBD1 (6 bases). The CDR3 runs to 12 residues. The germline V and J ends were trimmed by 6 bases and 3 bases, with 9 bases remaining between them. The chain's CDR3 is CASRRTVYEQYF. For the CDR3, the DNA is TGTGCCAGCAGACGGACAGTCTACGAGCAGTACTTC.

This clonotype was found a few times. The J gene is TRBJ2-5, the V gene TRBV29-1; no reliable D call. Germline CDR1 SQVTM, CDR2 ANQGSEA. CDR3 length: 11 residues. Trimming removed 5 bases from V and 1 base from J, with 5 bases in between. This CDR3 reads CSVRPQETQYF. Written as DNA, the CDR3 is TGCAGCGTTCGGCCCCAAGAGACCCAGTACTTC.

This chain's CDR3 is CASSRTWSNTGELFF. The CDR3 region has the DNA TGTGCCAGCAGTAGGACCTGGAGTAACACCGGGGAGCTGTTTTTT. The rearrangement links TRBV2 to TRBJ2-2; D unclear. CDR3 length: 15 residues. V was trimmed by 5 bases and J by 2 bases, leaving 12 bases between them. Germline lookup yields CDR1 SNHLY and CDR2 FYNNEI.

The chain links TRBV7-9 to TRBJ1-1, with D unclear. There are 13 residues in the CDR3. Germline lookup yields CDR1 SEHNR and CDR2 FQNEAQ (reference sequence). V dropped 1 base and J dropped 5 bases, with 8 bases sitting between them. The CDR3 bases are TGTGCCAGCAGCTTAGAGACGGGGACTGAAGCTTTCTTT. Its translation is CASSLETGTEAFF.

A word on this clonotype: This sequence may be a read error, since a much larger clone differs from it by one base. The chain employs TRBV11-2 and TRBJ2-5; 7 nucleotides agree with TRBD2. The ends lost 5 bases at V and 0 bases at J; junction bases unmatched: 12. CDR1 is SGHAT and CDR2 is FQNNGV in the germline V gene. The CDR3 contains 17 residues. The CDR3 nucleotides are TGTGCCAGCAGCCTGGGGACGGCGGGAGAGAACCAAGAGACCCAGTACTTC. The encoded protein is CASSLGTAGENQETQYF. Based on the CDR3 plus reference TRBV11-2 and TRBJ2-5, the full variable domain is EAGVAQSPRYKIIEKRQSVAFWCNPISGHATLYWYQQILGQGPKLLIQFQNNGVVDDSQLPKDRFSAERLKGVDSTLKIQPAKLEDSAVYLCASSLGTAGENQETQYFGPGTRLLVL.

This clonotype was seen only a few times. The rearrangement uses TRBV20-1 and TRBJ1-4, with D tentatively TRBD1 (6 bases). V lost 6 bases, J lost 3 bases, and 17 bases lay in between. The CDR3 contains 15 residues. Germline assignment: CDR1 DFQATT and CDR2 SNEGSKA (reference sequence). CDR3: CSARPLGAANEKLFF. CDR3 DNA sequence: TGCAGTGCCCGCCCATTGGGGGCCGCTAATGAAAAACTGTTTTTT.

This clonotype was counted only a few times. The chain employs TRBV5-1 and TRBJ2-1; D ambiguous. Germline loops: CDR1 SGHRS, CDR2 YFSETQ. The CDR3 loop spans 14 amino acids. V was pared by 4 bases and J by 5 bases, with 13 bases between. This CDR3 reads CASSRQGTNNEQFF. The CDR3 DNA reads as TGCGCCAGCAGCCGACAAGGTACTAACAATGAGCAGTTCTTC.

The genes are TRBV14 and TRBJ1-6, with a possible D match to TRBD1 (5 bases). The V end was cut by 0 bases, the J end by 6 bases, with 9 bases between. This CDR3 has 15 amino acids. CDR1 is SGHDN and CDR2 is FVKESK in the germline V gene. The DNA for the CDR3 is TGTGCCAGCAGCCAAGACGCAGGGACTAATTCACCCCTCCACTTT. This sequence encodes CASSQDAGTNSPLHF.

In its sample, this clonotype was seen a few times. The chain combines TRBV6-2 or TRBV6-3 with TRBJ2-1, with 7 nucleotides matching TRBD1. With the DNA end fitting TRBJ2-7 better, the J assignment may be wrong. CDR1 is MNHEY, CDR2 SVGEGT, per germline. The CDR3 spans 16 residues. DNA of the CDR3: TGTGCCAGCAGTTCCCGGACAGGCAGCTCCTACAATGAGCAGTACTTC. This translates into CASSSRTGSSYNEQYF.

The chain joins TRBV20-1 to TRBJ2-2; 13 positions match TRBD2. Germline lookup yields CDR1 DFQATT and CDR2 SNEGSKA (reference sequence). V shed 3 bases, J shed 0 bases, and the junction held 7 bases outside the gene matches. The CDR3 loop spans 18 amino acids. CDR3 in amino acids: CSASSPGTSGANTGELFF. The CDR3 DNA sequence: TGCAGTGCTAGTTCACCCGGGACTAGCGGGGCGAACACCGGGGAGCTGTTTTTT.

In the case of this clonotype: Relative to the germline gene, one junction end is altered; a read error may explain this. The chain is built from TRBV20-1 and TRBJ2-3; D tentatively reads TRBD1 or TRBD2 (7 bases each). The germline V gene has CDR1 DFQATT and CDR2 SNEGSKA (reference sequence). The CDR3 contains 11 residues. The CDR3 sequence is CSAGGGGAFHF. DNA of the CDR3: TGCAGTGCCGGGGGAGGGGGCGCTTTCCATTTT.

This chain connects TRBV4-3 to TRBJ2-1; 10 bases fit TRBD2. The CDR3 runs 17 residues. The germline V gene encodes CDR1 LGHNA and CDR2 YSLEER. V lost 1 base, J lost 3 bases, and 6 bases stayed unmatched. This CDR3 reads CASSQVRGTSVYNEQFF. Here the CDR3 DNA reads TGCGCCAGCAGCCAAGTCCGGGGGACTAGCGTCTACAATGAGCAGTTCTTC.

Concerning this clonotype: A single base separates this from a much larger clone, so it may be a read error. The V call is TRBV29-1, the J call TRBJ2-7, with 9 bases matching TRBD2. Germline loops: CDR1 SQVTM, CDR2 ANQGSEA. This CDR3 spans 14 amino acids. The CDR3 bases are TGCATCGTAGCCGGGACTAGCTCCTACAATGAGCAGTACTTC. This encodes CIVAGTSSYNEQYF.

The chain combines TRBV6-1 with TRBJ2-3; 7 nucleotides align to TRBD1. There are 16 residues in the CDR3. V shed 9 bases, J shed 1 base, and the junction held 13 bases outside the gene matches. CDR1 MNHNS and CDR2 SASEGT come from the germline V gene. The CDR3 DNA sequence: TGTGCCAGAATAGGTTGGGACACAGGGGGCACAGATACGCAGTATTTT. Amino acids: CARIGWDTGGTDTQYF.

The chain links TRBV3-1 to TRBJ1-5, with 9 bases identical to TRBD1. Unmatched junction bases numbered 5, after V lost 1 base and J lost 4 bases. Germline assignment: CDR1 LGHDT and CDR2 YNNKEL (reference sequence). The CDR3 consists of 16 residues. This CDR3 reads CASSQAGGQGNQPQHF. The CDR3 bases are TGTGCCAGCAGCCAAGCGGGCGGACAGGGGAATCAGCCCCAGCATTTT.

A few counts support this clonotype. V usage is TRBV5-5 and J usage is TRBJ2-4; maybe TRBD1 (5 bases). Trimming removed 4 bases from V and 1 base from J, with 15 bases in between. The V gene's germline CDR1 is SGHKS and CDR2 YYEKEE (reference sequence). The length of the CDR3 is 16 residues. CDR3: CASSPDRIGAKNIQYF. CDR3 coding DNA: TGTGCCAGCAGCCCAGACAGAATAGGGGCCAAAAACATTCAGTACTTC. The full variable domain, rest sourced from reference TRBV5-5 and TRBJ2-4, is DAGVTQSPTHLIKTRGQQVTLRCSPISGHKSVSWYQQVLGQGPQFIFQYYEKEERGRGNFPDRFSARQFPNYSSELNVNALLLGDSALYLCASSPDRIGAKNIQYFGAGTRLSVL.

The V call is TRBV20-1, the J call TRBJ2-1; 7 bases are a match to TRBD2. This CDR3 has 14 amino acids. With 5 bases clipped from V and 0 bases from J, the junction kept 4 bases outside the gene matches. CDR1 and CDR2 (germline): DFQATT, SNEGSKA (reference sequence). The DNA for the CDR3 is TGCAGTGCTGAGCGGGGTAGCTCCTACAATGAGCAGTTCTTC. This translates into CSAERGSSYNEQFF.

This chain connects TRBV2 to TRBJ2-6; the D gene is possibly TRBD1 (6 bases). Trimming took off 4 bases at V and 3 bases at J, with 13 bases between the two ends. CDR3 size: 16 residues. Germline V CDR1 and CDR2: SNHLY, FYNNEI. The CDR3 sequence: CASSGQVLNGANVLTF. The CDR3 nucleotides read TGTGCCAGCAGTGGACAGGTTTTGAATGGGGCCAACGTCCTGACTTTC.

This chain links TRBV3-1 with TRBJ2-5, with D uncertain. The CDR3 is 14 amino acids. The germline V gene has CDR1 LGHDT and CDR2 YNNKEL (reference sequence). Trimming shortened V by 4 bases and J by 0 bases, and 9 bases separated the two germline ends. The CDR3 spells CASSPLEYQETQYF. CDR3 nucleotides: TGTGCCAGCAGCCCCCTCGAGTACCAAGAGACCCAGTACTTC.

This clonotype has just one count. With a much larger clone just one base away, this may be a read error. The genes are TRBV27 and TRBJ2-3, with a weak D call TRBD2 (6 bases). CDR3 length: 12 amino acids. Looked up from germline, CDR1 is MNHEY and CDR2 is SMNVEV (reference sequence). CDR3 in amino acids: CVSSGGRDTQYF. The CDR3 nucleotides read TGTGTCAGCTCCGGTGGGAGGGATACGCAGTATTTT.

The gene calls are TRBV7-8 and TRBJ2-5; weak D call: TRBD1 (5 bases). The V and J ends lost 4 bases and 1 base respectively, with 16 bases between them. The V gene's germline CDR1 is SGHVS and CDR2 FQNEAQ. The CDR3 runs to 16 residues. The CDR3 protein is CASSSDKTVVQETQYF. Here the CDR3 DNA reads TGTGCCAGCAGCTCGGATAAGACAGTCGTCCAAGAGACCCAGTACTTC.

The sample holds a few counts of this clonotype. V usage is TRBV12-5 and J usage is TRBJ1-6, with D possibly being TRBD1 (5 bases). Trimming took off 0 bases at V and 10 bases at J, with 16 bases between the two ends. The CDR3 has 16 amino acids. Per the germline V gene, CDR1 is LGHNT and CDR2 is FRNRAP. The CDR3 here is CASGLVRDGLGSPLHF. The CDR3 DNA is TGTGCTAGTGGTTTGGTACGGGACGGCTTGGGATCACCCCTCCACTTT.

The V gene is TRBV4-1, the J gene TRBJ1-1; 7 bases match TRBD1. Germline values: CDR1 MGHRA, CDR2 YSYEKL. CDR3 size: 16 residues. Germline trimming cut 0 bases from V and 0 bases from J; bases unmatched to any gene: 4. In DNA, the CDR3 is TGCGCCAGCAGCCAAGATGGGACAGCTATGAACACTGAAGCTTTCTTT. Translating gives CASSQDGTAMNTEAFF.

For the CDR3, the DNA is TGTGCCAGCAGCCGAACCCAGGTGGGCAATGAGCAGTTCTTC. This encodes CASSRTQVGNEQFF. This chain connects TRBV5-6 to TRBJ2-1; D uncertain. Germline CDR1 is SGHDT and CDR2 is YYEEEE. V lost 4 bases and J 6 bases, leaving 14 bases between the germline ends. This CDR3 contains 14 residues.

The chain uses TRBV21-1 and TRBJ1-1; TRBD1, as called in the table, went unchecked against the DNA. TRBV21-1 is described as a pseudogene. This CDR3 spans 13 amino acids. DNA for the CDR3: TGTGCCAATGACAGGGGAGGGAACACTGAAGCTTTCTTT. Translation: CANDRGGNTEAFF.

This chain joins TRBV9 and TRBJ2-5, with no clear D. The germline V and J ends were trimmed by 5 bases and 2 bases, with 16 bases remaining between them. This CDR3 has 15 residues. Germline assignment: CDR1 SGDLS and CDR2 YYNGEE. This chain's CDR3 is CASSLLAAGQETQYF. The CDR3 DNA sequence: TGTGCCAGCAGTCTCCTGGCGGCAGGTCAAGAGACCCAGTACTTC. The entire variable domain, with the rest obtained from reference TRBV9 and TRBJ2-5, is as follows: DSGVTQTPKHLITATGQRVTLRCSPRSGDLSVYWYQQSLDQGLQFLIQYYNGEERAKGNILERFSAQQFPDLHSELNLSSLELGDSALYFCASSLLAAGQETQYFGPGTRLLVL.

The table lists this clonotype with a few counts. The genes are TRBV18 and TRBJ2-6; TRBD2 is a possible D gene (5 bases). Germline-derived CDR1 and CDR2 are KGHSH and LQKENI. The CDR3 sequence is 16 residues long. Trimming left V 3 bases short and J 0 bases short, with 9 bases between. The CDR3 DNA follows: TGTGCCAGCTCACCGATGAGGGCCTCTGGGGCCAACGTCCTGACTTTC. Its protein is CASSPMRASGANVLTF. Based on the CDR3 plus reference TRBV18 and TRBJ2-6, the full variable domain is NAGVMQNPRHLVRRRGQEARLRCSPMKGHSHVYWYRQLPEEGLKFMVYLQKENIIDESGMPKERFSAEFPKEGPSILRIQQVVRGDSAAYFCASSPMRASGANVLTFGAGSRLTVL.

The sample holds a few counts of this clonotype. This CDR3 is CASSTPGISYEQYF. CDR3 in DNA: TGTGCCAGTAGTACCCCGGGCATTTCCTACGAGCAGTACTTC. The V gene is TRBV19, the J gene TRBJ2-7; no firm D call. Germline values: CDR1 LNHDA, CDR2 SQIVND (reference sequence). V lost 4 bases and J 1 base, leaving 11 bases between the germline ends. The CDR3 is 14 amino acids.